This T cell receptor (beta chain) was profiled in a study of PD-L1 blockade in urothelial cancer. Study-level background: At some point between 2013 and 2014 therapy began: atezolizumab 1,200 mg intravenously every 3 weeks.

Sequenced by immunoSEQ multiplex PCR; TCRdb stores in-frame clones only, minus some. The table lists 70,000 to 75,000 clones, 85% to 90% of them singletons. Germline V gene lookup returns CDR1 SGHDN and CDR2 FVKESK. V lost 4 bases and J lost 3, with 25 bases in between. The CDR3 contains 19 residues. The sample holds one count of this clone. Between 1 and 8 samples per patient were obtained, pretreatment and on-treatment. Sequenced material: PBMCs, taken around atezolizumab (anti-PD-L1) treatment. The chain couples TRBV14 to TRBJ2-4; possibly TRBD2 for D (6 bases). This sequence originates from a man aged 55 to 70 with urothelial cancer. The CDR3 nucleotides read TGTGCCAGCAGCCGAGAGACTAGTTCCGCGTCAACACGCAAAAACATTCAGTACTTC. It translates to CASSRETSSASTRKNIQYF.